This T cell receptor beta chain stems from a study of T cells expressing NK-cell markers. TCRdb re-called the 5' RACE reads and catalogs CDR3 proteins one per entry, DNA excluded. The sample table sets out under 600,000 distinct CDR3 sequences. CDR1 and CDR2 (germline): SQVTM, ANQGSEA. The CDR3 length is 11 residues. Sequenced input: blood T cells: a sorted CD56 or NKG2C T cell subset, CD4+ or CD8+ T cells, or bulk PBMC T cells (not recorded which). The rearrangement links TRBV29-1 to TRBJ1-4. The origin of this receptor is a woman in her 50s in good health. CDR3 residues: CSVGANEKLFF.